The rows below give T cell receptor beta chains drawn from one sample of a study of T cell responses to AZD1222 COVID-19 vaccine. Generated by immunoSEQ multiplex PCR, the TCRdb table keeps only in-frame clones and is missing some. The sample has over 150,000 clones, about 87% seen once. Specimen: peripheral blood, collected on day 0 of AZD1222 vaccination. The receptors were sampled from an adult in good health. Each CDR3 is given with its conserved first and last residue. The D gene is left open where the match is weak. Size tells how often a clone was seen (once, few, many) or the class of an expanded clone, and some rows leave it out.

V gene: TRBV29-1
J gene: TRBJ1-2
clone size: NA
D gene: TRBD1
CDR3 protein: CSVAGQGVLGYTF
CDR3 DNA: TGCAGCGTTGCGGGACAGGGGGTTTTGGGCTACACCTTC

V gene: TRBV7-3
J gene: TRBJ2-3
clone size: NA
D gene: TRBD2
CDR3 protein: CASRPTSGGPSDTQYF
CDR3 DNA: TGTGCCAGCAGGCCTACTAGCGGAGGCCCCTCAGATACGCAGTATTTT

V gene: TRBV28
J gene: TRBJ1-2
clone size: NA
D gene: NA
CDR3 protein: CASTSAAPNYGYTF
CDR3 DNA: TGTGCCAGCACGTCCGCAGCGCCTAACTATGGCTACACCTTC

V gene: TRBV19
J gene: TRBJ1-5
clone size: NA
D gene: NA
CDR3 protein: CASSATYQPQHF
CDR3 DNA: TGTGCCAGTAGTGCAACCTATCAGCCCCAGCATTTT

V gene: TRBV24-1
J gene: TRBJ1-6
clone size: NA
D gene: NA
CDR3 protein: CATSDPSEGQGSPLHF
CDR3 DNA: TGTGCCACCAGTGATCCCTCAGAAGGGCAAGGTTCACCCCTCCACTTT

V gene: TRBV28
J gene: TRBJ1-2
clone size: NA
D gene: NA
CDR3 protein: CASSGVMLGGYGYTF
CDR3 DNA: TGTGCCAGCAGTGGGGTGATGTTGGGGGGATATGGCTACACCTTC

V gene: TRBV6-6
J gene: TRBJ1-6
clone size: medium-sized
D gene: NA
CDR3 protein: CASTPGRDNSPLHF
CDR3 DNA: TGTGCCAGCACTCCCGGACGGGATAATTCACCCCTCCACTTT

V gene: TRBV29-1
J gene: TRBJ1-2
clone size: NA
D gene: TRBD1
CDR3 protein: CSGDSTYGYTF
CDR3 DNA: TGCAGCGGGGACAGCACCTATGGCTACACCTTC

V gene: TRBV5-1
J gene: TRBJ1-4
clone size: NA
D gene: NA
CDR3 protein: CASSLGTTTNEKLFF
CDR3 DNA: TGCGCCAGCAGCTTGGGAACTACAACTAATGAAAAACTGTTTTTT

V gene: TRBV2
J gene: TRBJ2-1
clone size: NA
D gene: TRBD1
CDR3 protein: CASSDPGTGSYNEQFF
CDR3 DNA: TGTGCCAGCAGTGACCCCGGGACAGGGTCCTACAATGAGCAGTTCTTC

V gene: TRBV10-3
J gene: TRBJ2-4
clone size: few
D gene: NA
CDR3 protein: CAISESTGGLAKNIQYF
CDR3 DNA: TGTGCCATCAGTGAGTCGACTGGCGGGCTAGCCAAAAACATTCAGTACTTC

V gene: TRBV19
J gene: TRBJ1-2
clone size: NA
D gene: NA
CDR3 protein: CASSIDQNYGYTF
CDR3 DNA: TGTGCCAGTAGTATAGATCAAAACTATGGCTACACCTTC

V gene: TRBV5-4
J gene: TRBJ2-5
clone size: NA
D gene: TRBD1
CDR3 protein: CASSTDRGQETQYF
CDR3 DNA: TGTGCCAGCAGCACGGACAGGGGGCAAGAGACCCAGTACTTC

V gene: TRBV28
J gene: TRBJ1-6
clone size: NA
D gene: NA
CDR3 protein: CASSLSGTGYPLHF
CDR3 DNA: TGTGCCAGCAGCTTGTCAGGCACAGGGTATCCCCTCCACTTT